This T cell receptor beta chain was profiled in a study of cytomegalovirus exposure and HLA in healthy donors. Findings and caveats of the study: In a later analysis, TCR beta V- and J-gene trimming was associated with a missense DCLRE1C variant. A prior analysis recorded that most TCR beta V segments were productive about 87% or about 30% of the time. What TCR beta sequences reportedly achieved was accurate prediction of HLA-A and HLA-B alleles in most subjects. Presence/absence results assume similar sequencing depth per donor, which may not hold.

The PCR had 60 Vbeta and 13 Jbeta primers. TCRdb's table, derived via immunoSEQ multiplex PCR, lists solely in-frame clones and lacks some. The data hold under 200,000 clones, with approximately 90% observed a single time. The CDR3 consists of 14 residues. V shed 5 bases and J shed 6 bases, with 11 bases lying between them. The germline V gene has CDR1 MNHEY and CDR2 SMNVEV (reference sequence). A word on this clone: What it binds is unknown.

The sequenced sample was PBMCs. This sequence originates from a boy between 2 and 15 years old in good health and CMV-seronegative. The chain couples TRBV27 to TRBJ1-6; D might be TRBD1 (6 bases). The CDR3 sequence is CASSPGQINSPLHF. The CDR3 DNA sequence: TGTGCCAGCAGTCCCGGACAGATTAATTCACCCCTCCACTTT.